What follows are 18 T cell receptor beta chains derived from one specimen sequenced in a study of blood T cell repertoires in COVID-19. Produced via immunoSEQ multiplex PCR; TCRdb's table is partial and in-frame only. The table shows 250,000 to 400,000 clones, with around 87% occurring only once. The sequenced material came from PBMCs or T cells enriched from blood (not recorded which). The receptors derive from a woman in her 30s who had recovered from COVID-19.

The chain is built from TRBV3-1 (or the pseudogene TRBV3-2) and TRBJ2-6; TRBD2 might be the D (6 bases). V was trimmed by 5 bases and J by 0 bases, leaving 29 bases between them. The CDR3 length is 22 residues. Per the germline V gene, CDR1 is LGHDT and CDR2 is YNNKEL (reference sequence). In nucleotides, the CDR3 is TGTGCCAGCAGCAGGCGCCGGGGGTGTAATACCAGGAATTCCTCTGGGGCCAACGTCCTGACTTTC. Translated: CASSRRRGCNTRNSSGANVLTF.

The genes are TRBV15 and TRBJ2-3; TRBD1 matches at 12 bases. Germline V gene data show CDR1 as LNHNV and CDR2 as YYDKDF (reference sequence). This CDR3 spans 15 amino acids. Losses at the gene ends were 3 bases for V and 3 bases for J; bases not matched to a gene: 1. The CDR3: CATSRGQGATDTQYF. The CDR3 region has the DNA TGTGCCACCAGCAGGGGACAGGGGGCAACAGATACGCAGTATTTT.

The J gene is TRBJ2-1, the V gene TRBV5-1; TRBD2 matches 10 bases. The CDR3 has 15 amino acids. V shed 0 bases and J 7 bases; nucleotides not matched to a gene: 4. From germline, CDR1 is SGHRS and CDR2 YFSETQ. DNA for the CDR3: TGCGCCAGCAGCTTGGAGCGGGGGGGCCGGAATGAGCAGTTCTTC. It codes for CASSLERGGRNEQFF.

V is TRBV5-4 and J is TRBJ2-1; TRBD2 matches at 13 bases. The CDR3 covers 15 residues. Germline CDR1 is SGHNT and CDR2 is YYREEE (reference sequence). Trimming cost V 4 bases and J 6 bases; bases outside gene matches: 4. The CDR3: CASSTSGGASNEQFF. The CDR3, as DNA: TGTGCCAGCAGCACTAGCGGGGGGGCGAGCAATGAGCAGTTCTTC.

The chain recombines TRBV29-1 with TRBJ1-1, with 7 positions matching TRBD1. Germline V gene sequence: CDR1 SQVTM, CDR2 ANQGSEA. The V segment lost 3 bases and the J segment 10 bases; nucleotides outside the gene matches: 5. CDR3 length: 11 residues. CDR3 sequence: CSVEGRGRAFF. The DNA for the CDR3 is TGCAGCGTTGAGGGCAGGGGGAGAGCTTTCTTT.

The rearrangement uses TRBV7-8 and TRBJ2-1, with TRBD2 matching 9 bases. After removal of 4 bases from V and 0 bases from J, the junction contained 10 bases not matched to a gene. The CDR3 consists of 18 residues. Germline assignment: CDR1 SGHVS and CDR2 FQNEAQ. The CDR3 nucleotides read TGTGCCAGCAGCTCCCCTAGCGGGACCGTTGTCTCCTACAATGAGCAGTTCTTC. Encoded protein: CASSSPSGTVVSYNEQFF. Combining the CDR3 with reference TRBV7-8 and TRBJ2-1 gives the whole variable domain GAGVSQSPRYKVAKRGQDVALRCDPISGHVSLFWYQQALGQGPEFLTYFQNEAQLDKSGLPSDRFFAERPEGSVSTLKIQRTQQEDSAVYLCASSSPSGTVVSYNEQFFGPGTRLTVL.

In nucleotides, the CDR3 is TGTGCCAGCAGCCGAGGGGGTTACACTGAAGCTTTCTTT. Translating gives CASSRGGYTEAFF. The gene calls are TRBV3-1 (or the pseudogene TRBV3-2) and TRBJ1-1, with D perhaps TRBD1 (6 bases). This CDR3 has 13 residues. Deletions cut 4 bases from V and 3 bases from J, with 9 bases between. CDR1 and CDR2 from the germline V gene are LGHDT and YNNKEL (reference sequence).

The chain joins TRBV27 to TRBJ1-6; D is possibly TRBD1 (5 bases). The CDR3 is 17 amino acids. Germline CDR1 is MNHEY and CDR2 is SMNVEV (reference sequence). The ends were cut back, 2 bases at V and 4 bases at J, with 15 bases in the middle. CDR3 loop: CASSLEGLSGYNSPLHF. The CDR3 DNA reads as TGTGCCAGCAGTTTAGAGGGACTATCAGGGTATAATTCACCCCTCCACTTT.

The J gene is TRBJ2-5, the V gene TRBV24-1; D is perhaps TRBD1 (5 bases). In germline, CDR1 is KGHDR, CDR2 SFDVKD. The CDR3 totals 13 residues. Deletions cut 6 bases from V and 1 base from J, with 8 bases between. The CDR3 DNA is TGTGCCACCAGTCTTGACAGCCAAGAGACCCAGTACTTC. Its protein is CATSLDSQETQYF.

The gene calls are TRBV13 and TRBJ2-1; tentatively, D is TRBD2 (6 bases). V dropped 5 bases and J dropped 4 bases, with 15 bases sitting between them. This CDR3 spans 15 amino acids. From germline, CDR1 is PRHDT and CDR2 FYEKMQ (reference sequence). CDR3 coding DNA: TGTGCCAGCAGCCCCGGGAGAGAATCTTACAATGAGCAGTTCTTC. It specifies CASSPGRESYNEQFF.

The rearrangement joins TRBV5-4 to TRBJ2-5; TRBD2 is a possible D gene (6 bases). Deletions cut 3 bases from V and 0 bases from J, with 15 bases between. In germline, CDR1 is SGHNT, CDR2 YYREEE (reference sequence). The CDR3 contains 16 residues. The CDR3 DNA sequence: TGTGCCAGCAGCTCCGGGGGTTCTCCGTACCAAGAGACCCAGTACTTC. Residues: CASSSGGSPYQETQYF. Together with reference TRBV5-4 and TRBJ2-5, the CDR3 gives the full variable domain: ETGVTQSPTHLIKTRGQQVTLRCSSQSGHNTVSWYQQALGQGPQFIFQYYREEENGRGNFPPRFSGLQFPNYSSELNVNALELDDSALYLCASSSGGSPYQETQYFGPGTRLLVL.

Details on this clone: Different DNA sequences within this sample yield the same CDR3. The V and J genes are TRBV27 and TRBJ2-1; 7 nucleotides align to TRBD1. This CDR3 is built from 12 residues. V lost 3 bases to trimming and J lost 7 bases; unmatched junction nucleotides: 0. Per the germline V gene, CDR1 is MNHEY and CDR2 is SMNVEV (reference sequence). The CDR3 here is CASSFRGNEQFF. CDR3 nucleotide sequence: TGTGCCAGCAGTTTCAGGGGGAATGAGCAGTTCTTC.

The CDR3 DNA follows: TGCGCCAGCAGCCTGACGGGGTTGAATCAGCCCCAGCATTTT. It encodes CASSLTGLNQPQHF. The chain recombines TRBV5-1 with TRBJ1-5, with D unresolved. The V gene's germline CDR1 is SGHRS and CDR2 YFSETQ. The CDR3 extends over 14 amino acids. Trimming took off 4 bases at V and 4 bases at J, with 12 bases between the two ends.

This sequence joins TRBV4-1 and TRBJ1-5; D gene uncertain. The CDR3 sequence is 15 residues long. Germline V gives CDR1 MGHRA, CDR2 YSYEKL. V lost 1 base to trimming and J lost 6 bases, with 13 bases between them. The CDR3 coding sequence is TGCGCCAGCAGCCAAGTCCCGGGTGGCGTTCAGCCCCAGCATTTT. It yields the protein CASSQVPGGVQPQHF.

CDR3 sequence (DNA): TGTGCCAGCAGCTTCGGAGTTGGGACAGGGGGCGAGCAGTACTTC. Translated: CASSFGVGTGGEQYF. The chain combines TRBV7-2 with TRBJ2-7, with 11 bases identical to TRBD1. Germline V gives CDR1 SGHTA, CDR2 FQGNSA. The CDR3 loop spans 15 amino acids. V gave up 3 bases and J gave up 6 bases; unmatched junction bases: 7.

The rearrangement uses TRBV10-3 and TRBJ1-5; TRBD1 aligns across 7 bases. Per the germline V gene, CDR1 is ENHRY and CDR2 is SYGVKD. This CDR3 has 16 residues. V was pared by 4 bases and J by 3 bases, with 9 bases of the junction left unmatched. CDR3 in amino acids: CAISANRGEANQPQHF. The CDR3 DNA sequence: TGTGCCATCAGTGCAAACAGGGGAGAGGCCAATCAGCCCCAGCATTTT.

The CDR3 is CASSYPPLAVITDTQYF. CDR3 sequence (DNA): TGTGCCAGCAGTTACCCCCCACTAGCTGTTATCACAGATACGCAGTATTTT. The genes are TRBV6-2 or TRBV6-3 and TRBJ2-3, with D possibly being TRBD2 (6 bases). The CDR3 sequence is 17 residues long. Trimming cost V 2 bases and J 2 bases, with 17 bases left between them. Germline loops: CDR1 MNHEY, CDR2 SVGEGT.

The V gene is TRBV14, the J gene TRBJ1-1, with a weak D call TRBD1 (5 bases). V was pared by 5 bases and J by 5 bases, with 18 bases between. CDR1 SGHDN and CDR2 FVKESK come from the germline V gene. This CDR3 spans 15 amino acids. The chain's CDR3 is CASSSSTWGWTEAFF. CDR3 sequence (DNA): TGTGCCAGCAGCTCCTCCACGTGGGGCTGGACTGAAGCTTTCTTT.